This record concerns one T cell receptor (beta chain) sequence. As handled by the study authors: Amplified reference gene primers provided the basis for estimating nucleated cell counts. Measured with immunoSEQ multiplex PCR; TCRdb has only the in-frame clones, and not every one. V and J calls and clone size are those listed in that table; D and trimming were worked out from the DNA. Among around 170,000 clones listed, roughly 85% were seen once. The source of the sample is a study of blood T cell repertoires in COVID-19. The sequence was obtained from a woman under 30 who had recovered from COVID-19. The sample comprised PBMCs or T cells enriched from blood (not recorded which).

The CDR3 loop reads CASSNRGIEPGYTF. In DNA form, the CDR3 reads TGTGCCAGTAGTAACAGGGGGATCGAGCCTGGCTACACCTTC. V gene TRBV19 combines with J gene TRBJ1-2, with 8 nucleotides matching TRBD1. Looked up from germline, CDR1 is LNHDA and CDR2 is SQIVND (reference sequence). With V trimmed by 4 bases and J by 7 bases, 8 bases remained unmatched. The CDR3 length is 14 residues.